The rows below give T cell receptor beta chains drawn from one sample of a study of blood T cell repertoires in COVID-19. The data were produced by immunoSEQ multiplex PCR, yet TCRdb's version contains in-frame clones alone and is incomplete. Here the sample spans 180,000 or so clones, about 85% being singletons. The sample consisted of peripheral blood. These receptors were taken from a woman in her seventies with COVID-19, enrolled during active disease. Each CDR3 is given with its conserved first and last residue. A D gene is named only where the DNA matches it firmly. Part of the rows lack a size; the others show once, few, many or a class for expanded clones.

V gene,clone size,J gene,D gene,CDR3 DNA,CDR3 protein
TRBV19,few,TRBJ1-1,-,TGTGCCAGTAGTATATGGGGAGGCCGCACTGAAGCTTTCTTT,CASSIWGGRTEAFF
TRBV23-1,-,TRBJ1-6,-,TGCGCCAGCAGCCCCAGCTCCTATAATTCACCCCTCCACTTT,CASSPSSYNSPLHF
TRBV30,-,TRBJ1-5,-,TGTGCCTGGAGTTCTTCTCGGGGTCAGCCCCAGCATTTT,CAWSSSRGQPQHF
TRBV7-8,-,TRBJ2-7,TRBD1,TGTGCCAGCAGCCGAGGGACAGGGGGCGGCTCCTACGAGCAGTACTTC,CASSRGTGGGSYEQYF
TRBV3-1/TRBV3-2,-,TRBJ2-7,-,TGTGCCAGCAGCCAAGGAATCAGGGTATACGAGCAGTACTTC,CASSQGIRVYEQYF
TRBV7-8,-,TRBJ2-7,TRBD1,TGTGCCAGCAGCTATGGGACAGGGGACTACGAGCAGTACTTC,CASSYGTGDYEQYF
TRBV7-2,-,TRBJ1-2,-,TGTGCCAGCAGCCCACCGGGGGTTAGGTATGGCTACACCTTC,CASSPPGVRYGYTF
TRBV29-1,-,TRBJ1-2,TRBD1,TGCAGCACGCGACAGGGCTTCTATGGCTACACCTTC,CSTRQGFYGYTF
TRBV19,once,TRBJ2-2,TRBD1,TGTGCCAGTAGTATCCAGGACAGGAGTGGATACACCGGGGAGCTGTTTTTT,CASSIQDRSGYTGELFF
TRBV11-2,-,TRBJ1-3,-,TGTGCCAGCAGCGCCATGAGGTCTGGAAACACCATATATTTT,CASSAMRSGNTIYF